These 10 T cell receptor beta chains were all obtained from the same sample, sequenced in a study of identical twins. Each CDR3 protein is one row after TCRdb ran MiXCR on the 5' RACE reads. Counted here are fewer than 350,000 distinct CDR3 sequences, about 8% occurring once; the ten biggest clones make up approximately 2.1%. A further study also used this sample, focusing on yellow fever vaccine responses in identical twins.

The sample was memory (CD45RO+) T cells sorted from blood. The receptors were gathered from a woman in her late teens or twenties in good health.

The genes are TRBV5-1 and TRBJ2-2; TRBD1 matches at 9 bases. CDR3 length: 16 residues. The germline V gene has CDR1 SGHRS and CDR2 YFSETQ. V lost 0 bases and J lost 3; bases outside the gene matches: 3. DNA of the CDR3: TGCGCCAGCAGCTTGGTACAGGGGGCGTACACCGGGGAGCTGTTTTTT. Translating it yields CASSLVQGAYTGELFF.

In its sample, this clonotype was seen many times. The chain combines TRBV5-1 with TRBJ2-3; no firm D call. The CDR3 is made up of 13 amino acids. V was clipped by 4 bases and J by 2 bases, with 8 bases between them. Germline-derived CDR1 and CDR2 are SGHRS and YFSETQ. CDR3 in DNA: TGCGCCAGCAGCCGGAGTCTCACAGATACGCAGTATTTT. The encoded protein is CASSRSLTDTQYF.

The V gene is TRBV28, the J gene TRBJ2-5; D is ambiguous. The V gene's germline CDR1 is MDHEN and CDR2 SYDVKM. The V and J ends lost 5 bases and 4 bases respectively, with 14 bases between them. There are 14 residues in the CDR3. This chain's CDR3 is CASSPRHKGETQYF. DNA of the CDR3: TGTGCCAGCAGTCCTAGACATAAGGGAGAGACCCAGTACTTC.

This chain links TRBV7-8 with TRBJ1-4; 7 bases line up with TRBD1. The CDR3 loop spans 15 amino acids. Germline V gene lookup returns CDR1 SGHVS and CDR2 FQNEAQ. The trim removed 3 bases at V and 8 bases at J, leaving 9 bases unmatched. The CDR3 loop reads CASSFRGTDIEKLFF. CDR3 DNA: TGTGCCAGCAGCTTTCGAGGGACAGACATAGAAAAACTGTTTTTT. The full variable domain, its missing parts supplied by reference TRBV7-8 and TRBJ1-4, is GAGVSQSPRYKVAKRGQDVALRCDPISGHVSLFWYQQALGQGPEFLTYFQNEAQLDKSGLPSDRFFAERPEGSVSTLKIQRTQQEDSAVYLCASSFRGTDIEKLFFGSGTQLSVL.

This clonotype was recorded a few times. The chain is built from TRBV14 and TRBJ2-7, with 15 bases that match TRBD2. J was trimmed by 5 bases and V by 4 bases; bases with no gene match: 9. Germline-derived CDR1 and CDR2 are SGHDN and FVKESK. The CDR3 extends over 17 amino acids. This CDR3 is CASSRGLAGGLIDEQYF. CDR3 nucleotides: TGTGCCAGCAGCCGAGGACTAGCGGGAGGGCTAATCGACGAGCAGTACTTC.

This clonotype came up a few times. V gene TRBV3-1 combines with J gene TRBJ2-7; the match to TRBD2 covers 13 bases. The CDR3 has 16 amino acids. Per the germline V gene, CDR1 is LGHDT and CDR2 is YNNKEL (reference sequence). V trimming: 4 bases; J trimming: 4 bases; junction bases outside the gene matches: 7. This CDR3 reads CASSPGLAGRGYEQYF. The CDR3 DNA sequence: TGTGCCAGCAGCCCGGGACTAGCGGGAAGGGGGTACGAGCAGTACTTC.

The rearrangement joins TRBV28 to TRBJ2-5; D is undetermined. V lost 3 bases to trimming and J lost 3 bases, with 5 bases between them. Germline lookup yields CDR1 MDHEN and CDR2 SYDVKM. CDR3 size: 12 residues. DNA of the CDR3: TGTGCCAGCAGTTTTACAAAAGAGACCCAGTACTTC. The encoded protein is CASSFTKETQYF.

This clonotype showed up just a few times. V and J are TRBV27 and TRBJ2-1; 10 nucleotides line up with TRBD1. Germline V CDR1 and CDR2: MNHEY, SMNVEV (reference sequence). The CDR3 has 15 amino acids. Losses at the gene ends were 6 bases for V and 4 bases for J; bases not matched to a gene: 6. In DNA form, the CDR3 reads TGTGCCAGCAGGAGGGGACAGGGGACATACAATGAGCAGTTCTTC. Protein product: CASRRGQGTYNEQFF.

This clonotype was counted between two and nine times. V usage is TRBV20-1 and J usage is TRBJ1-5; D perhaps matches TRBD1 (5 bases). The V gene lost 8 bases and the J gene lost 6 bases, with 17 bases spanning the gap. The CDR3 totals 13 residues. From germline, CDR1 is DFQATT and CDR2 SNEGSKA (reference sequence). This chain's CDR3 is CSSTGSGGQPQHF. DNA for the CDR3: TGCAGTTCAACAGGCTCCGGGGGTCAGCCCCAGCATTTT.

This clonotype has a handful of counts. This chain joins TRBV6-1 and TRBJ1-4, with D unclear. V lost 1 base and J lost 7, with 13 bases in between. CDR3 size: 15 residues. Germline V gene lookup returns CDR1 MNHNS and CDR2 SASEGT. The DNA of the CDR3 is TGTGCCAGCAGTGAAGTGCCGGGTATGGGTGAAAAACTGTTTTTT. It specifies CASSEVPGMGEKLFF.